This record concerns one TCR beta chain sequence. Sorting isolated naive CD4 T cells lacking CD45RO and expressing CD62L. The table came from immunoSEQ multiplex PCR; TCRdb's copy has only in-frame clones and leaves some out. Of about 60,000 clones listed, around 94% were seen once; the top ten hold about 20%. These data are taken from a study of human versus mouse CDR3 diversity and MHC coevolution. Across the whole study: immunoSEQ was reported to reach one in 200,000 T cells sensitivity.

Trimming took off 2 bases at V and 3 bases at J, with 23 bases between the two ends. The CDR3 consists of 18 residues. Germline V gives CDR1 MGHRA, CDR2 YSYEKL. The sequenced sample was naive CD4+ T cells from blood. Indicated subset: CD45RO-negative CD62L-positive naive CD4 T cells. The chain carries TRBV4-1 and TRBJ2-7; the D gene is possibly TRBD2 (6 bases). This receptor was obtained from a person aged 55 to 69 in good health. The CDR3 here is CASSQLSGNGGVLYEQYF. The CDR3 DNA sequence: TGCGCCAGCAGCCAACTCTCGGGGAATGGCGGGGTGCTCTACGAGCAGTACTTC.